These 16 T cell receptor beta chains share one sample of origin, sequenced in a study of cytomegalovirus exposure and HLA in healthy donors. This PCR relied on a set of 60 Vbeta primers and 13 Jbeta primers. Here immunoSEQ multiplex PCR was the method, and the copy in TCRdb shows in-frame clones only, minus some. Among roughly 160,000 clones listed, around 81% were seen once. The sample taken for sequencing was PBMCs. These receptors were collected from a woman aged 50 to 60 in good health and CMV-seronegative.

The chain recombines TRBV5-1 with TRBJ2-2; TRBD1 is a possible D gene (5 bases). Germline CDR1 reads SGHRS; CDR2 reads YFSETQ. CDR3 length equals 14 residues. The V end was cut by 4 bases, the J end by 8 bases, with 15 bases between. The DNA of the CDR3 is TGCGCCAGCAGCCACGAAGGGGTTCCGGGGGAGCTGTTTTTT. As protein: CASSHEGVPGELFF.

This clone was seen only a few times. V gene TRBV28 combines with J gene TRBJ1-1; tentatively, D is TRBD1 (5 bases). Germline CDR1 and CDR2: MDHEN and SYDVKM. The CDR3 is 14 residues long. V dropped 3 bases and J dropped 0 bases, with 8 bases sitting between them. As DNA, the CDR3 is TGTGCCAGCAGTTTGGGGGGGATGAACACTGAAGCTTTCTTT. Translating gives CASSLGGMNTEAFF.

Only a few counts were recorded for this clone. V usage is TRBV19 and J usage is TRBJ1-3; no clear D. Germline V gives CDR1 LNHDA, CDR2 SQIVND (reference sequence). The V end lost 10 bases, the J end lost 0 bases, and 4 bases lay between the germline ends. This CDR3 region has 11 residues. The chain's CDR3 is CATSSGNTIYF. The DNA of the CDR3 is TGTGCCACCTCCTCTGGAAACACCATATATTTT.

The V call is TRBV7-8, the J call TRBJ2-7, with 8 nucleotides matching TRBD1. The CDR3 is 16 residues long. CDR1 and CDR2 (germline): SGHVS, FQNEAQ. The V and J ends lost 4 bases and 3 bases, in that order; junction bases with no gene match: 11. CDR3 DNA: TGTGCCAGCAGCTCAGGGTCCACAGGGGGAGGCTACGAGCAGTACTTC. It yields the protein CASSSGSTGGGYEQYF.

The chain combines TRBV19 with TRBJ2-7; 9 positions match TRBD1. Germline V gene data show CDR1 as LNHDA and CDR2 as SQIVND (reference sequence). The CDR3 has 13 residues. J gave up 3 bases and V 4 bases, and 1 base lay outside the gene matches. The DNA of the CDR3 is TGTGCCAGTAGTAGGGGACAGGGCTACGAGCAGTACTTC. Translation gives CASSRGQGYEQYF.

The chain is built from TRBV9 and TRBJ2-1; 10 nucleotides agree with TRBD2. Germline CDR1 is SGDLS and CDR2 is YYNGEE. There are 15 residues in the CDR3. V trimming: 1 base; J trimming: 6 bases; junction bases outside the gene matches: 4. CDR3 loop: CASSVTSGKVNEQFF. Written as DNA, the CDR3 is TGTGCCAGCAGCGTAACTAGCGGGAAGGTCAATGAGCAGTTCTTC.

The chain has TRBV7-2 and TRBJ2-3; 7 bases line up with TRBD1. Germline CDR1 is SGHTA and CDR2 is FQGNSA. This CDR3 region has 17 residues. Trimming at V came to 3 bases and at J to 4 bases, leaving 13 bases not matched to a gene. In nucleotides, the CDR3 is TGTGCCAGCAGCTTTTTATCAGGGGGAATAGGTTCAGATACGCAGTATTTT. Protein product: CASSFLSGGIGSDTQYF.

The V and J genes are TRBV13 and TRBJ2-1; 8 bases are a match to TRBD1. The V gene's germline CDR1 is PRHDT and CDR2 FYEKMQ (reference sequence). This CDR3 comprises 16 residues. V lost 5 bases, J lost 3 bases, and 9 bases stayed unmatched. In DNA form, the CDR3 reads TGTGCCAGCAGCCGAAGGGGACAGGAGAACTACAATGAGCAGTTCTTC. Its translation: CASSRRGQENYNEQFF. Full variable domain (remainder filled in from reference TRBV13 and TRBJ2-1): AAGVIQSPRHLIKEKRETATLKCYPIPRHDTVYWYQQGPGQDPQFLISFYEKMQSDKGSIPDRFSAQQFSDYHSELNMSSLELGDSALYFCASSRRGQENYNEQFFGPGTRLTVL.

V and J are TRBV5-6 and TRBJ2-7, with 9 bases aligning to TRBD2. CDR3 length: 17 amino acids. Germline V gene data show CDR1 as SGHDT and CDR2 as YYEEEE. V lost 0 bases to trimming and J lost 0 bases; unmatched junction nucleotides: 7. CDR3: CASSLGPSGRSSYEQYF. The CDR3, as DNA: TGTGCCAGCAGCTTGGGTCCCAGCGGGAGGAGCTCCTACGAGCAGTACTTC.

The V and J genes are TRBV6-5 and TRBJ2-7; D is unclear. Per the germline V gene, CDR1 is MNHEY and CDR2 is SVGAGI. The CDR3 length is 14 residues. With 0 bases removed from V and 1 base from J, the gap between germline ends came to 7 bases. The CDR3 spells CASSYSGSSYEQYF. CDR3 DNA: TGTGCCAGCAGTTACTCGGGCAGTTCCTACGAGCAGTACTTC.

V gene TRBV9 combines with J gene TRBJ2-5, with 11 bases identical to TRBD2. The V segment lost 2 bases and the J segment 5 bases; nucleotides outside the gene matches: 5. The germline V gene encodes CDR1 SGDLS and CDR2 YYNGEE. The CDR3 is made up of 15 amino acids. As DNA, the CDR3 is TGTGCCAGCAGCGTTAGCGGGGGGGCGGGGGAGACCCAGTACTTC. It specifies CASSVSGGAGETQYF.

V usage is TRBV15 and J usage is TRBJ2-2; 7 bases fit TRBD1. J gave up 2 bases and V 5 bases, and 14 bases lay outside the gene matches. Germline CDR1 and CDR2: LNHNV and YYDKDF (reference sequence). This CDR3 region has 18 residues. The CDR3 loop reads CATSPRSNAGGNTGELFF. CDR3 nucleotides: TGTGCCACCAGCCCTCGAAGCAACGCAGGGGGTAACACCGGGGAGCTGTTTTTT.

The chain links TRBV29-1 to TRBJ2-3; TRBD2 might be the D (6 bases). There are 16 residues in the CDR3. Germline CDR1 SQVTM, CDR2 ANQGSEA. V lost 2 bases, J lost 2 bases, and 17 bases lay in between. The CDR3 protein is CSVEKYKAGSTDTQYF. CDR3 in DNA: TGCAGCGTTGAAAAATATAAAGCGGGCTCCACAGATACGCAGTATTTT.

The chain uses TRBV7-9 and TRBJ2-7; TRBD1 matches 8 bases. Germline values: CDR1 SEHNR, CDR2 FQNEAQ (reference sequence). Trimming removed 6 bases from V and 5 bases from J; junction bases left unmatched: 12. The CDR3 runs to 15 residues. CDR3 region: CASRPGQGFENEQYF. In DNA form, the CDR3 reads TGTGCCAGCAGACCAGGACAGGGATTTGAGAACGAGCAGTACTTC.

A single count supports this clone. The V and J genes are TRBV9 and TRBJ2-1, with TRBD2 identical over 7 bases. J lost 5 bases, V lost 3 bases, and 5 bases had no gene match. The CDR3 extends over 14 amino acids. CDR1 is SGDLS and CDR2 is YYNGEE in the germline V gene. In DNA, the CDR3 is TGTGCCAGCAGCGGGCCCGGGAGGAACAATGAGCAGTTCTTC. It yields the protein CASSGPGRNNEQFF.

The gene calls are TRBV11-3 and TRBJ2-1, with 12 bases matching TRBD2. From germline, CDR1 is SGHNT and CDR2 YENEEA. This CDR3 is 17 amino acids long. V lost 5 bases and J lost 8; bases outside the gene matches: 13. The chain's CDR3 is CASSPGVLAGGGDEQFF. CDR3 sequence (DNA): TGTGCCAGCAGCCCGGGGGTCCTAGCGGGAGGGGGGGATGAGCAGTTCTTC.